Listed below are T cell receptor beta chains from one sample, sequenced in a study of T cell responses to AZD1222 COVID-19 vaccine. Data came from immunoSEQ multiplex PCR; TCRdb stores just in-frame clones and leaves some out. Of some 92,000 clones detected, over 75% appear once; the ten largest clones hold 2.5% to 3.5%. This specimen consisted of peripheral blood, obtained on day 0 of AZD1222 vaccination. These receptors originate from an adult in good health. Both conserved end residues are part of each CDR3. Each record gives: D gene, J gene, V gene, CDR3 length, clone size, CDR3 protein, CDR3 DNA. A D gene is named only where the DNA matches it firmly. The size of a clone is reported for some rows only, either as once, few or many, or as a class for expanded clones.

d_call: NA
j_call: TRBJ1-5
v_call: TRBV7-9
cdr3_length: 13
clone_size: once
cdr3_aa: CASSLEGRQPQHF
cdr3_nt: TGTGCCAGCAGCTTAGAAGGTCGTCAGCCCCAGCATTTT

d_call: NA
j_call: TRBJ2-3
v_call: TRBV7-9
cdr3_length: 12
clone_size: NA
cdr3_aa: CASSPSTDTQYF
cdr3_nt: TGTGCCAGCAGCCCTAGCACAGATACGCAGTATTTT

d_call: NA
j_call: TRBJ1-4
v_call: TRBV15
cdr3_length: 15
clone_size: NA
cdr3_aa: CATSRDPGPHEKLFF
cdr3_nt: TGTGCCACCAGCAGAGATCCTGGCCCTCATGAAAAACTGTTTTTT

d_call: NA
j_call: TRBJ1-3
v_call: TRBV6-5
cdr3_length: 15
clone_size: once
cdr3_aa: CASRKIGTSGNTIYF
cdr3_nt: TGTGCCAGCAGAAAAATTGGGACCTCTGGAAACACCATATATTTT

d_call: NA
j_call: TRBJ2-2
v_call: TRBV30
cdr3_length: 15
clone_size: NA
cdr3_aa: CAWRDGSNHTGELFF
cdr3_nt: TGTGCCTGGAGGGACGGGAGTAATCACACCGGGGAGCTGTTTTTT

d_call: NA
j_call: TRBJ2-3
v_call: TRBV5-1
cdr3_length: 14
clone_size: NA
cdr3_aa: CASSGGTSADTQYF
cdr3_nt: TGCGCCAGCAGCGGGGGGACATCTGCAGATACGCAGTATTTT

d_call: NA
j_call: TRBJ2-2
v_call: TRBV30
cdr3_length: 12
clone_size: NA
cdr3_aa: CAWSPGSGELFF
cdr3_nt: TGTGCCTGGAGTCCCGGGTCGGGGGAGCTGTTTTTT

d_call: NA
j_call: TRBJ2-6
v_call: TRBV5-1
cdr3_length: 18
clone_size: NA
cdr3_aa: CASSLEWGAVSGANVLTF
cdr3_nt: TGCGCCAGCAGCTTGGAATGGGGCGCAGTCTCTGGGGCCAACGTCCTGACTTTC

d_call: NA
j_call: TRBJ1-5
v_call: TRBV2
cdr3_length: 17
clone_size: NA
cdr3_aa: CASSDDGGAYSNQPQHF
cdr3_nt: TGTGCCAGCAGTGACGACGGGGGCGCTTATAGCAATCAGCCCCAGCATTTT

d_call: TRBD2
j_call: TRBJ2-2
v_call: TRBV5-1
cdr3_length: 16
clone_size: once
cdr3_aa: CASSPLAGANTGELFF
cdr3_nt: TGCGCCAGCAGCCCACTAGCGGGTGCGAACACCGGGGAGCTGTTTTTT

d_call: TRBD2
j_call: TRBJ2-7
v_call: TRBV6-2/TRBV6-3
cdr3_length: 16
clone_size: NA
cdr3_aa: CASSYFGTSGTYEQYF
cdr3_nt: TGTGCCAGCAGTTACTTCGGGACTAGCGGCACCTACGAGCAGTACTTC

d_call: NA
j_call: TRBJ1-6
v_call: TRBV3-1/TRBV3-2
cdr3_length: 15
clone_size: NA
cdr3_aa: CASSQGSGNNSPLHF
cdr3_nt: TGTGCCAGCAGCCAAGGTTCGGGGAATAATTCACCCCTCCACTTT

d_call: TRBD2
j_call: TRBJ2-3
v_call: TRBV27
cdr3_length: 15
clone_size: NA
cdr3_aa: CASSLTSGRGDTQYF
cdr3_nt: TGTGCCAGCAGTCTGACTAGCGGGAGGGGAGATACGCAGTATTTT

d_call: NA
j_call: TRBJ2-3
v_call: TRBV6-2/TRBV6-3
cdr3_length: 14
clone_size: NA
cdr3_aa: CASSPRGSTDTQYF
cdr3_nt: TGTGCCAGCAGCCCTCGCGGAAGCACAGATACGCAGTATTTT

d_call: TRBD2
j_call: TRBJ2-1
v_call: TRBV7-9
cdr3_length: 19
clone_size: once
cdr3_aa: CASSLFPLSGRANYNEQFF
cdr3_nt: TGTGCCAGCAGCTTATTCCCCCTTAGCGGGAGGGCCAACTACAATGAGCAGTTCTTC

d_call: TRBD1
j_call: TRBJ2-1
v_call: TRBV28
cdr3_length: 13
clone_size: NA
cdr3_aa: CASSLRTGTGEFF
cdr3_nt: TGTGCCAGCAGCCTACGAACCGGGACAGGGGAGTTCTTC

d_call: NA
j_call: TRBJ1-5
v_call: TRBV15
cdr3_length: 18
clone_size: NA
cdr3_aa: CATRGGRTGKYSNQPQHF
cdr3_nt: TGTGCCACCAGGGGTGGGAGAACCGGCAAGTATAGCAATCAGCCCCAGCATTTT

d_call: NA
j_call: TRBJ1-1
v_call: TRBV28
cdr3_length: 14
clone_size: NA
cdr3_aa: CASSPDSYDTEAFF
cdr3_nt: TGTGCCAGCAGTCCCGACAGTTATGACACTGAAGCTTTCTTT

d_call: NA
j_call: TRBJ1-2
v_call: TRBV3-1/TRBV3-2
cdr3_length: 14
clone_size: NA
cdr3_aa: CASSPDTGRGGYTF
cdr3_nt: TGTGCCAGCAGCCCCGACACCGGCCGTGGCGGCTACACCTTC